The sequence of this T cell receptor beta chain was determined in a study of neurological immune-mediated disorders. This CDR3 has 14 amino acids. The V gene's germline CDR1 is DFQATT and CDR2 SNEGSKA (reference sequence). Germline trimming cut 1 base from V and 6 bases from J; bases unmatched to any gene: 7. Every sequencing run gave over 170 million TCR-beta sequences, taken from 15-18 subjects. TCRdb called the 5' RACE reads again in MiXCR, with one record for every CDR3 protein. The repertoire holds about 74,000 distinct CDR3 sequences, with roughly 5.5% as singletons. This TCR came from a man younger than 35 with multiple sclerosis. The chain uses TRBV20-1 and TRBJ1-2; 8 nucleotides agree with TRBD1. The sequenced sample consisted of PBMCs. The CDR3 sequence: CSARVPGTGDGYTF. The CDR3, as DNA: TGCAGTGCTAGAGTCCCCGGGACAGGCGATGGCTACACCTTC.